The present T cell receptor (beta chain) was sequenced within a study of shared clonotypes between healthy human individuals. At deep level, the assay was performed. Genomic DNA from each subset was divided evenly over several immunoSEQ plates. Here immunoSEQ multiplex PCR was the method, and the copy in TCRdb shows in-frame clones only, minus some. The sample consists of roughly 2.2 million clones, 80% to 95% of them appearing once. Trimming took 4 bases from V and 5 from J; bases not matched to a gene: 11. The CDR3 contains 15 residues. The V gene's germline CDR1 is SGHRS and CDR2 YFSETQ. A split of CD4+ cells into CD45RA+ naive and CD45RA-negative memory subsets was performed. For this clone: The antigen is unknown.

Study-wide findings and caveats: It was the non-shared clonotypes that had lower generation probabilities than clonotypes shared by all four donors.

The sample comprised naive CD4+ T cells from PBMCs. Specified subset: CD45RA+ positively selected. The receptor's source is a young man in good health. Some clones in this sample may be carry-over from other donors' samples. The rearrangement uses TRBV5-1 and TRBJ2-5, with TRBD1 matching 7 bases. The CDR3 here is CASSHGTEESETQYF. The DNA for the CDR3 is TGCGCCAGCAGCCACGGGACAGAGGAATCGGAGACCCAGTACTTC. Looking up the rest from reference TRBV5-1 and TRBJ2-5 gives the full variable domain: KAGVTQTPRYLIKTRGQQVTLSCSPISGHRSVSWYQQTPGQGLQFLFEYFSETQRNKGNFPGRFSGRQFSNSRSEMNVSTLELGDSALYLCASSHGTEESETQYFGPGTRLLVL.